This TCR beta chain is drawn from a study of human T cells and chemical hapten exposure. The V gene lost 3 bases and the J gene lost 0 bases, with 8 bases spanning the gap. Germline CDR1 reads DFQATT; CDR2 reads SNEGSKA (reference sequence). This CDR3 comprises 13 residues. MiXCR, run by TCRdb on the RACE reads, gives a single entry per CDR3 protein. The repertoire holds around 380,000 distinct CDR3 sequences, with about 4.8% as singletons. This clonotype was seen a handful of times. Time point of the sample: patch test 1, 2 weeks after DPC sensitization. Described treatment: therapeutic diphenylcyclopropenone sensitization with weekly scalp DPC.

The receptor was isolated from a woman in her fifties or sixties with alopecia areata. Some clones in this sample may be carry-over from other donors' samples. The chain is built from TRBV20-1 and TRBJ1-1; D is ambiguous. The source was whole blood, collected in connection with sensitization to the hapten diphenylcyclopropenone (DPC). DNA of the CDR3: TGCAGTGCTAGCAACCCTATGAACACTGAAGCTTTCTTT. Translated, it gives CSASNPMNTEAFF.